This TCR beta chain was captured in a study of human T cells and chemical hapten exposure. TCRdb re-derived calls from the RACE reads in MiXCR, one entry per CDR3 protein. Here the sample spans roughly 50,000 distinct CDR3 sequences, more than 9% being singletons. The time point is: pre-sensitization, week 0. As for treatment: therapeutic diphenylcyclopropenone sensitization with weekly scalp DPC. The total RNA was obtained from whole blood that was not fractionated. The study enrolled 18 to 70-year-old alopecia patients suitable for DPC. This clonotype was found a few times. V was clipped by 6 bases and J by 5 bases, with 10 bases between them. The CDR3 totals 13 residues. CDR1 SNHLY and CDR2 FYNNEI come from the germline V gene.

The sample consisted of whole blood, taken in connection with sensitization to the hapten diphenylcyclopropenone (DPC). This chain links TRBV2 with TRBJ2-2, with D perhaps TRBD1 (5 bases). This sequence originates from a young woman with alopecia areata. Some clones in this sample may be carry-over from other donors' samples. Here the CDR3 reads CASRKTETGELFF. CDR3 nucleotide sequence: TGTGCCAGCAGAAAGACAGAGACCGGGGAGCTGTTTTTT.